The 10 T cell receptor beta chains given below trace back to one sample, sequenced in a study of T cells in Graves' hyperthyroidism and ophthalmopathy. Template material for amplifying TCR beta CDR3 regions consisted of RNA transcripts. With the HTBI primer set, the TCR CDR3 went through a first round of RT-PCR. TCRdb independently ran MiXCR on the multiplex PCR reads; one entry per CDR3 protein. This table has hundreds of thousands of distinct CDR3 sequences, around a quarter appearing once. Sequencing was performed on blood. The source of these receptors is a man between 45 and 60 years old with Graves' hyperthyroidism.

This clonotype was picked up many times. CDR3 nucleotide sequence: TGTGCCAGCAGTTCACAGGGAGGGGGAACTGAAGCTTTCTTT. Amino acid sequence: CASSSQGGGTEAFF. The chain links TRBV6-1 to TRBJ1-1, with TRBD1 as a possible D gene (6 bases). V lost 5 bases to trimming and J lost 5 bases, with 15 bases between them. The CDR3 is made up of 14 amino acids. Germline V gene sequence: CDR1 MNHNS, CDR2 SASEGT.

This clonotype was observed a few times. Its ends do not fully match the called genes, so a read error is possible. The chain joins TRBV7-2 to TRBJ2-7; no clear D. Looked up from germline, CDR1 is SGHTA and CDR2 is FQGNSA. The CDR3 spans 14 residues. Here the CDR3 DNA reads TGCGCCAGCAGCTTTTCCGCCTACTCCTACGAGCAGTACTTC. It yields the protein CASSFSAYSYEQYF.

This sequence joins TRBV7-9 and TRBJ1-2; 10 nucleotides align to TRBD1. The J segment lost 3 bases and the V segment lost 2 bases, leaving 6 bases of the junction unmatched. The CDR3 is made up of 16 amino acids. Germline assignment: CDR1 SEHNR and CDR2 FQNEAQ (reference sequence). This CDR3 reads CASSLSSGQGYYGYTF. The DNA of the CDR3 is TGTGCCAGCAGCTTATCCTCGGGACAGGGGTACTATGGCTACACCTTC.

The chain has TRBV11-2 and TRBJ2-3; 8 nucleotides align to TRBD2. The CDR3 has 13 residues. V lost 7 bases, J lost 0 bases, and 0 bases stayed unmatched. Germline assignment: CDR1 SGHAT and CDR2 FQNNGV. CDR3: CASKRESTDTQYF. In DNA, the CDR3 is TGTGCCAGCAAGCGGGAGAGCACAGATACGCAGTATTTT.

This clonotype appeared a few times. The V and J genes are TRBV2 and TRBJ2-1; 8 nucleotides line up with TRBD2. The junction had 4 bases not matched to a gene; V was cut back by 2 bases and J by 4 bases. The germline gives CDR1 SNHLY, CDR2 FYNNEI. The CDR3 length is 15 residues. As DNA, the CDR3 is TGTGCCAGCAGTGAATCCGGGGGGGCATACAATGAGCAGTTCTTC. It yields the protein CASSESGGAYNEQFF.

This clonotype appeared many times. This chain joins TRBV7-3 and TRBJ2-1, with TRBD2 matching 11 bases. Looked up from germline, CDR1 is SGHTA and CDR2 is FQGTGA. V lost 1 base and J lost 5; bases outside the gene matches: 7. The CDR3 runs to 17 residues. The CDR3 region has the DNA TGTGCCAGCAGCTTAATGGCTAGCGGGGGGATGAACAATGAGCAGTTCTTC. Translation gives CASSLMASGGMNNEQFF.

The CDR3, as DNA: TGTGCCAGCAGTGAAGGGGAGGATGATACGCAGTATTTT. As protein: CASSEGEDDTQYF. V and J are TRBV2 and TRBJ2-3; a possible D gene is TRBD2 (6 bases). Germline V gene lookup returns CDR1 SNHLY and CDR2 FYNNEI. The CDR3 has 13 amino acids. Trimming stripped 1 base from V and 6 bases from J, with 8 bases between.

There are many counts of this clonotype. The chain couples TRBV12-3 or TRBV12-4 to TRBJ1-1, with D unclear. Between the trimmed V and J ends, which lost 6 bases and 1 base, there was a span of 12 bases. This CDR3 has 14 amino acids. The CDR3 DNA follows: TGTGCCAGCAGGCCTCTGGGTGGGAACACTGAAGCTTTCTTT. Amino acid sequence: CASRPLGGNTEAFF.

This clonotype has ten or more counts. The V gene is TRBV3-1, the J gene TRBJ2-7, with TRBD1 matching over 10 bases. The CDR3 runs to 15 residues. With V trimmed by 4 bases and J by 5 bases, 8 bases remained unmatched. The germline CDR1 and CDR2 sequences are LGHDT and YNNKEL (reference sequence). This CDR3 is CASSRPGTGVHEQYF. In nucleotides, the CDR3 is TGTGCCAGCAGCCGACCGGGGACAGGGGTTCACGAGCAGTACTTC.

V gene TRBV7-3 combines with J gene TRBJ2-5; D is ambiguous. From germline, CDR1 is SGHTA and CDR2 FQGTGA. The germline V and J ends were trimmed by 2 bases and 3 bases, with 7 bases remaining between them. The CDR3 contains 13 residues. The CDR3 sequence: CASSLDTEETQYF. CDR3 nucleotide sequence: TGTGCCAGCAGCTTAGACACCGAAGAGACCCAGTACTTC.